These T cell receptor beta chains were read from a single sample in a study of T-cell memory formation after mild COVID-19. TCRdb recomputed calls from the 5' RACE reads with MiXCR, one row per CDR3 protein. Of roughly 600,000 distinct CDR3 sequences in the sample, about a sixth were seen once. Input material: PBMCs or a T cell subset sorted from them (not recorded which). The source of these receptors is an adult woman who had mild COVID-19 (a few samples of this study predate the infection). Cell type and time point are not known. The CDR3 runs from the conserved cysteine through the conserved F or W. D genes are given only for firm matches. Expanded clones get a size class; other rows say once, few or many, or leave the size out.

TRBV5-6	few	TRBJ1-1	-	17	TGTGCCAGCAGCGTTTACCTACGAACATCGCTGAACACTGAAGCTTTCTTT	CASSVYLRTSLNTEAFF
TRBV9	-	TRBJ2-1	-	16	TGTGCCAGCAGCGTAGCTACTGCCAGCTCCTACAATGAGCAGTTCTTC	CASSVATASSYNEQFF
TRBV29-1	few	TRBJ2-7	TRBD1	14	TGCAGCGTATCGGGACAGGGGGCCTTCTACGAGCAGTACTTC	CSVSGQGAFYEQYF
TRBV6-5	few	TRBJ2-3	TRBD1	15	TGTGCCAGCAGTTGGAGACAGGGGGGTACAGATACGCAGTATTTT	CASSWRQGGTDTQYF
TRBV29-1	few	TRBJ2-3	TRBD2	16	TGCAGCGTTGAAGGACCTGGGACTAGGGACACAGATACGCAGTATTTT	CSVEGPGTRDTDTQYF
TRBV9	few	TRBJ2-1	TRBD2	14	TGTGCCAGCAGCGTAGCTACGGCGGGACTAGCGAAGTTCTTC	CASSVATAGLAKFF
TRBV12-3/TRBV12-4	few	TRBJ1-4	-	14	TGTGCCAGCAGTTTCGGGAACACGGGTGAAAAACTGTTTTTT	CASSFGNTGEKLFF
TRBV9	-	TRBJ2-1	TRBD2	15	TGTGCCAGCAGCGTAGTGGGGACTAGTGTGGATGAGCAGTTCTTC	CASSVVGTSVDEQFF
TRBV19	-	TRBJ2-1	-	13	TGTGCCAGTAGTATAGCGGCCTTCAATGAGCAGTTCTTC	CASSIAAFNEQFF
TRBV29-1	-	TRBJ2-7	-	14	TGCAGCGTTGTACTTGTAGGGTCGCTGGCCGAGCAGTACTTC	CSVVLVGSLAEQYF
TRBV29-1	-	TRBJ1-1	-	13	TGCAGCGTTGAATCGGACCCAGCCACTGAAGCTTTCTTT	CSVESDPATEAFF